What follows are 8 T cell receptor beta chains derived from one specimen sequenced in a study of cytomegalovirus exposure and HLA in healthy donors. Researchers ran the PCR with 60 Vbeta and 13 Jbeta primers. Assay used: immunoSEQ multiplex PCR; TCRdb lists only in-frame clones, some missing. The sample has some 130,000 clones, roughly 80% seen once. Input material: PBMCs. Source of these receptors: a man aged 25 to 40 in good health and CMV-seronegative.

This rearrangement joins TRBV18 to TRBJ2-5; TRBD2 agrees at 7 bases. Looked up from germline, CDR1 is KGHSH and CDR2 is LQKENI. The CDR3 has 15 amino acids. Germline trimming cut 6 bases from V and 2 bases from J; bases unmatched to any gene: 9. The CDR3 here is CASSPGEGVQETQYF. Written as DNA, the CDR3 is TGTGCCAGCTCTCCCGGGGAGGGTGTGCAAGAGACCCAGTACTTC.

This chain joins TRBV27 and TRBJ2-1, with 10 bases fitting TRBD2. CDR3 length: 15 residues. Germline assignment: CDR1 MNHEY and CDR2 SMNVEV (reference sequence). Trimming at V came to 9 bases and at J to 7 bases, leaving 12 bases not matched to a gene. The DNA of the CDR3 is TGTGCCAGTCACCGATATGTAGCGGGAGGTAATGAGCAGTTCTTC. Translation gives CASHRYVAGGNEQFF.

CDR3 amino acids: CSVSGTQGEKLFF. CDR3 nucleotides: TGCAGCGTCTCCGGGACTCAAGGCGAAAAACTGTTTTTT. This chain joins TRBV29-1 and TRBJ1-4, with D possibly matching TRBD1 (5 bases). The CDR3 loop spans 13 amino acids. The germline V and J ends were trimmed by 6 bases and 8 bases, with 16 bases remaining between them. The germline V gene encodes CDR1 SQVTM and CDR2 ANQGSEA.

V gene TRBV5-6 combines with J gene TRBJ2-1; tentatively, D is TRBD2 (6 bases). The V end was cut by 5 bases, the J end by 8 bases, with 20 bases between. Germline V lookup: CDR1 SGHDT, CDR2 YYEEEE. The CDR3 consists of 15 residues. CDR3 sequence reads: CASRRLAVGGHEQFF. In DNA form, the CDR3 reads TGTGCCAGCAGACGATTAGCGGTAGGTGGGCATGAGCAGTTCTTC. Together with reference TRBV5-6 and TRBJ2-1, the CDR3 gives the full variable domain: DAGVTQSPTHLIKTRGQQVTLRCSPKSGHDTVSWYQQALGQGPQFIFQYYEEEERQRGNFPDRFSGHQFPNYSSELNVNALLLGDSALYLCASRRLAVGGHEQFFGPGTRLTVL.

The chain combines TRBV5-6 with TRBJ1-1; weak D call: TRBD1 (5 bases). CDR1 is SGHDT, CDR2 YYEEEE, per germline. V lost 3 bases and J 1 base, leaving 10 bases between the germline ends. The CDR3 runs to 14 residues. The CDR3 reads CASSWDLGNTEAFF. CDR3 coding DNA: TGTGCCAGCAGCTGGGACTTAGGGAACACTGAAGCTTTCTTT.

The V and J genes are TRBV5-1 and TRBJ1-5; a weak D match, TRBD1 (5 bases). Trimming removed 0 bases at V and 4 bases at J, with 11 bases between. The CDR3 has 15 amino acids. CDR1 SGHRS and CDR2 YFSETQ come from the germline V gene. For the CDR3, the DNA is TGCGCCAGCAGCTTGGGGGGCTCTGGGAATCAGCCCCAGCATTTT. Translating it yields CASSLGGSGNQPQHF.

The chain links TRBV18 to TRBJ1-4, with a possible D match to TRBD1 (5 bases). The V end lost 3 bases, the J end lost 10 bases, and 21 bases lay between the germline ends. Germline V gene data show CDR1 as KGHSH and CDR2 as LQKENI. This CDR3 comprises 16 residues. CDR3 loop: CASSPEGLSKLGKLFF. The CDR3 region has the DNA TGTGCCAGCTCACCGGAGGGGTTGTCTAAATTGGGAAAACTGTTTTTT.

The rearrangement links TRBV4-1 to TRBJ1-5; TRBD1 matches 7 bases. The CDR3 is 17 amino acids. CDR1 and CDR2 (germline): MGHRA, YSYEKL. V shed 0 bases, J shed 6 bases, and the junction held 11 bases outside the gene matches. CDR3 DNA: TGCGCCAGCAGCCAAGATTTACTGGGCAGGGGGACTCAGCCCCAGCATTTT. Residues: CASSQDLLGRGTQPQHF.